This entry is about one T cell receptor beta chain. Its antigen is still unknown. V lost 7 bases, J lost 10 bases, and 15 bases stayed unmatched. Germline V gene sequence: CDR1 SQVTM, CDR2 ANQGSEA. This CDR3 has 14 amino acids. This sample's RNA came from whole unsorted tissue. More than 3 cm separated this lung sample from the edge of the tumor. Between August and November 2014, newly diagnosed, chemotherapy-naive lung cancer patients underwent thoracic surgery in China. TCRbeta libraries were built with three rounds of nested PCR, modified from ARM-PCR. One entry per CDR3 protein, called by TCRdb with MiXCR from the multiplex PCR reads. The sample records tens of thousands of distinct CDR3 sequences, 60% to 70% being singletons. The entry originates in a study of tumor and adjacent non-tumor tissue in lung cancer. As for the study in general: Histology: 11 to 13 adenocarcinoma, a couple of squamous cell carcinoma, 1 small cell lung cancer.

Overall study findings and caveats: Tumor repertoires had a smaller top 100 clone share than normal lung. TCR diversity was significantly greater in tumor than normal lung tissue.

The source material was distant non-tumor lung tissue. The sequence came from a middle-aged woman with non-small cell lung cancer. The chain combines TRBV29-1 with TRBJ2-1, with 8 positions matching TRBD2. CDR3 region: CSAPRGGRSGEQFF. CDR3 nucleotide sequence: TGCAGCGCCCCCCGTGGCGGGAGGTCAGGGGAGCAGTTCTTC.